Included here is one TCR beta chain sequence, with context. This CDR3 comprises 15 residues. Germline V gives CDR1 SGHTS, CDR2 YDEGEE. The V end lost 0 bases, the J end lost 3 bases, and 10 bases lay between the germline ends. This sample is drawn from a study of blood T cell repertoires in COVID-19. Here immunoSEQ multiplex PCR was the method, and the copy in TCRdb shows in-frame clones only, minus some. The sample carries fewer than 350,000 clones, nearly 90% recorded once. This clonotype originated in a woman younger than 35 with acute COVID-19. Sequenced input: PBMCs or T cells enriched from blood (not recorded which). V usage is TRBV5-8 and J usage is TRBJ2-1; TRBD2 is a possible D gene (6 bases). CDR3 nucleotides: TGTGCCAGCAGCTTGGGAGTAGCGGACTACAATGAGCAGTTCTTC. Translation gives CASSLGVADYNEQFF.